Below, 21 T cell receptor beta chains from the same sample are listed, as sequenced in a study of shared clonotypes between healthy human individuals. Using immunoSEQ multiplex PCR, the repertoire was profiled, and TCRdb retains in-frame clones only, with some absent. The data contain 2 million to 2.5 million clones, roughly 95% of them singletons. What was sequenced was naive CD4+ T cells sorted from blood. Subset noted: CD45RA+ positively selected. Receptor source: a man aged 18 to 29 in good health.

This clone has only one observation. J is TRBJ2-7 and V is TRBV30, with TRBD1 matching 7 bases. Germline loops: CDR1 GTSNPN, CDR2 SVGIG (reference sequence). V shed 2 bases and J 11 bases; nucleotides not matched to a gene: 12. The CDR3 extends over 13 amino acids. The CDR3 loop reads CAWSLIEGGKEYF. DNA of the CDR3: TGTGCCTGGAGTCTGATAGAAGGGGGCAAGGAGTACTTC.

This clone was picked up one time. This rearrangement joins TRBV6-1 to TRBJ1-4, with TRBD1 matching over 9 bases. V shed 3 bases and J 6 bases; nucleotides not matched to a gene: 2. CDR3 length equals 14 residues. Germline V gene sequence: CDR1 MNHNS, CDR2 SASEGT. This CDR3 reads CASSDGTGYEKLFF. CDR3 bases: TGTGCCAGCAGTGACGGGACAGGGTATGAAAAACTGTTTTTT.

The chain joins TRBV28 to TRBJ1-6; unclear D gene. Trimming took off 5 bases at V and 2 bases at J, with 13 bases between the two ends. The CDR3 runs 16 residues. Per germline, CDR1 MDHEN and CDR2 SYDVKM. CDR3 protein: CASSPAVTPYNSPLHF. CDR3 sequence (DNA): TGTGCCAGCAGTCCCGCCGTAACCCCCTATAATTCACCCCTCCACTTT.

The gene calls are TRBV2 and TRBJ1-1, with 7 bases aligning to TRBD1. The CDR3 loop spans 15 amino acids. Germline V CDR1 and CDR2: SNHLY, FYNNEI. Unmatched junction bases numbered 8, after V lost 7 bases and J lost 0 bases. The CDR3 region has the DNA TGTGCCAGCACCCGGACAGGATCCATGAACACTGAAGCTTTCTTT. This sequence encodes CASTRTGSMNTEAFF.

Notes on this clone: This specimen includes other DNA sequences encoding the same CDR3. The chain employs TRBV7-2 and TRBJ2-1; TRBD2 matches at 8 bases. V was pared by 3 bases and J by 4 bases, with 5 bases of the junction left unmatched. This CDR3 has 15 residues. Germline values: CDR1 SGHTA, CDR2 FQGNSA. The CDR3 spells CASSLGLAGYNEQFF. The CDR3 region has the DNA TGTGCCAGCAGCTTGGGGCTAGCGGGTTACAATGAGCAGTTCTTC.

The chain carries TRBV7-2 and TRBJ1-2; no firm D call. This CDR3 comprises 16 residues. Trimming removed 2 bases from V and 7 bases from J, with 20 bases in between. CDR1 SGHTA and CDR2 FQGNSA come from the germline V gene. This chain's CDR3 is CASSLMSLQTEAGYTF. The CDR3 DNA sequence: TGTGCCAGCAGCTTAATGTCCCTCCAGACCGAGGCTGGCTACACCTTC.

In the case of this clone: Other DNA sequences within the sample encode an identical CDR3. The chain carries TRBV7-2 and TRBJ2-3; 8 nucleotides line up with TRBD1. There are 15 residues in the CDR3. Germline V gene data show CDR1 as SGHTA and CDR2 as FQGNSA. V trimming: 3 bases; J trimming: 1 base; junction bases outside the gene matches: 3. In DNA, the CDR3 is TGTGCCAGCAGCTTTTCAGGGGGCGGCACAGATACGCAGTATTTT. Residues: CASSFSGGGTDTQYF.

Here the CDR3 DNA reads TGTGCCAGCTCACCACGGGGGGAGGATCAGCCCCAGCATTTT. Translation: CASSPRGEDQPQHF. The gene calls are TRBV18 and TRBJ1-5, with D maybe TRBD1 (5 bases). Per the germline V gene, CDR1 is KGHSH and CDR2 is LQKENI. Between the trimmed V and J ends, which lost 1 base and 5 bases, there was a span of 9 bases. This CDR3 is 14 amino acids long.

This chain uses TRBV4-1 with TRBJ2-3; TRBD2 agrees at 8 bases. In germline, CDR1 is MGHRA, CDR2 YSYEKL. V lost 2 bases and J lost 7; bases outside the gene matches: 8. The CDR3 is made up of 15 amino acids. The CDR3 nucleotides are TGCGCCAGCAGCCAACTACTAGCGGTAGAAAATACGCAGTATTTT. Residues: CASSQLLAVENTQYF.

CDR3 in amino acids: CASSRGLGNEQFF. The CDR3 region has the DNA TGTGCCAGCAGCAGAGGCCTTGGGAATGAGCAGTTCTTC. V usage is TRBV6-5 and J usage is TRBJ2-1; D is unclear. Looked up from germline, CDR1 is MNHEY and CDR2 is SVGAGI. V lost 6 bases to trimming and J lost 7 bases, with 13 bases between them. The CDR3 extends over 13 amino acids.

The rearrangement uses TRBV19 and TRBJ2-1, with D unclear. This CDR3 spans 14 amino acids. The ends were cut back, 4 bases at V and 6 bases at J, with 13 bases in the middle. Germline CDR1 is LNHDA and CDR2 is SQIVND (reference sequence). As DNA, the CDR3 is TGTGCCAGTAGTAGCGCAGGTTGGCGCAATGAGCAGTTCTTC. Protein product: CASSSAGWRNEQFF.

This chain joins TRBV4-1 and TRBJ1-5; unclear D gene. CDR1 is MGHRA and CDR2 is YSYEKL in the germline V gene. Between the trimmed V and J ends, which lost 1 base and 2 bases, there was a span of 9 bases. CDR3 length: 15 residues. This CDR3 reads CASSQVVGGNQPQHF. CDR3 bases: TGCGCCAGCAGCCAAGTGGTCGGAGGCAATCAGCCCCAGCATTTT.

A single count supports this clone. DNA for the CDR3: TGTGCCAGCAGCTTAGGAGTTTCTGGGGAGCTGTTTTTT. Its translation: CASSLGVSGELFF. This sequence joins TRBV11-2 and TRBJ2-2; D is unresolved. Germline lookup yields CDR1 SGHAT and CDR2 FQNNGV. There are 13 residues in the CDR3. V was clipped by 1 base and J by 8 bases, with 8 bases between them. The full variable domain, in which reference TRBV11-2 and TRBJ2-2 provide the parts outside the CDR3, is EAGVAQSPRYKIIEKRQSVAFWCNPISGHATLYWYQQILGQGPKLLIQFQNNGVVDDSQLPKDRFSAERLKGVDSTLKIQPAKLEDSAVYLCASSLGVSGELFFGEGSRLTVL.

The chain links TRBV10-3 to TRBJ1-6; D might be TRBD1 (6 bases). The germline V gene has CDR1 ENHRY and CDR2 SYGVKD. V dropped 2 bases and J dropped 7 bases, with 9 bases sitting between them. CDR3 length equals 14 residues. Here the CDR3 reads CAISETGLNSPLHF. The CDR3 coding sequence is TGTGCCATCAGTGAGACAGGGCTCAATTCACCCCTCCACTTT.

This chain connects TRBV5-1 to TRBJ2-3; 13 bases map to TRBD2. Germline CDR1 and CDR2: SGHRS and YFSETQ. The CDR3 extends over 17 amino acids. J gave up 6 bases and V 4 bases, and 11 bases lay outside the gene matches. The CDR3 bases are TGCGCCAGCAGCCCTACGGGACTAGCGGGATCGGGTGATACGCAGTATTTT. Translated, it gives CASSPTGLAGSGDTQYF.

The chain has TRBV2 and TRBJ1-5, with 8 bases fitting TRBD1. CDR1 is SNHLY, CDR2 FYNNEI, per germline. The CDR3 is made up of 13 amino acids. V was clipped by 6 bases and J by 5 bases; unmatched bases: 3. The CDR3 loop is CASRGTGHQPQHF. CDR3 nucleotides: TGTGCCAGCAGGGGGACAGGTCATCAGCCCCAGCATTTT.

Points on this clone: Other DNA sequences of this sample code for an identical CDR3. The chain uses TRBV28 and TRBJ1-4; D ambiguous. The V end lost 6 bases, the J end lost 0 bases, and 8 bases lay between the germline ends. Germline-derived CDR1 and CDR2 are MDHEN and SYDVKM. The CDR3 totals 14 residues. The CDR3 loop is CASSEGTTNEKLFF. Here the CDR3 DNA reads TGTGCCAGCAGCGAGGGAACAACTAATGAAAAACTGTTTTTT.

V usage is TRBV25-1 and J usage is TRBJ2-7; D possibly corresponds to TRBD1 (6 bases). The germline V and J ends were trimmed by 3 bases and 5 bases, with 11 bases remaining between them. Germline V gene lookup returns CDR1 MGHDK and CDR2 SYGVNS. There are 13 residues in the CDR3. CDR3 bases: TGTGCCAGCAGTGATCCGGGACACGACGAGCAGTACTTC. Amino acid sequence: CASSDPGHDEQYF.

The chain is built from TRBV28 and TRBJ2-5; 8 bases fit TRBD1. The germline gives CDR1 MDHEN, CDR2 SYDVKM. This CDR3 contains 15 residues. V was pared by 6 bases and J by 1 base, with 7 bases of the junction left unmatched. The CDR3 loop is CASSSQGASQETQYF. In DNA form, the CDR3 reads TGTGCCAGCAGCTCCCAGGGGGCTAGCCAAGAGACCCAGTACTTC. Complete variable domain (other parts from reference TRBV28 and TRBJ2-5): DVKVTQSSRYLVKRTGEKVFLECVQDMDHENMFWYRQDPGLGLRLIYFSYDVKMKEKGDIPEGYSVSREKKERFSLILESASTNQTSMYLCASSSQGASQETQYFGPGTRLLVL.

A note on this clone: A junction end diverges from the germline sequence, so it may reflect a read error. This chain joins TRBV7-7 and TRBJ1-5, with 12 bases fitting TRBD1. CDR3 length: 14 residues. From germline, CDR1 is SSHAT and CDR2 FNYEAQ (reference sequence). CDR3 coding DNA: TGTGCTAGCAGGGGGACAGGGGGCGGTCAGCCCCAGCATTTT. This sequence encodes CASRGTGGGQPQHF.

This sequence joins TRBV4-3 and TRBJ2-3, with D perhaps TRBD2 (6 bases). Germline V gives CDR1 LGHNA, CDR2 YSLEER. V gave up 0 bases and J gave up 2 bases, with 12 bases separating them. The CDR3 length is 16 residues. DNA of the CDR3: TGCGCCAGCAGCCAAGAGGGCGGGATCAACACAGATACGCAGTATTTT. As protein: CASSQEGGINTDTQYF.